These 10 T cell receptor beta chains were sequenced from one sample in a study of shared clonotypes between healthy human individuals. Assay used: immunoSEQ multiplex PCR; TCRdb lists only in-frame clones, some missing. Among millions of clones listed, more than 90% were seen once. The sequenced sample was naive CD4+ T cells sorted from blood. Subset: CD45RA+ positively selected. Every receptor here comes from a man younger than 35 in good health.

CDR3 in DNA: TGTGCCAGCATGGTCGAGCCCATGAACACTGAAGCTTTCTTT. As protein: CASMVEPMNTEAFF. The rearrangement uses TRBV5-4 and TRBJ1-1; D is unclear. The CDR3 has 14 residues. Trimming cost V 6 bases and J 0 bases, with 12 bases left between them. CDR1 is SGHNT, CDR2 YYREEE, per germline (reference sequence).

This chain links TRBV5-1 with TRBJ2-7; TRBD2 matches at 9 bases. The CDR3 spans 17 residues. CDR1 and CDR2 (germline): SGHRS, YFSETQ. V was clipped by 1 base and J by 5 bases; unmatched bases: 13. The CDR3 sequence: CASSLRSGVSGRNEQYF. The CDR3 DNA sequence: TGCGCCAGCAGCTTGAGGTCCGGCGTTAGCGGGAGAAACGAGCAGTACTTC.

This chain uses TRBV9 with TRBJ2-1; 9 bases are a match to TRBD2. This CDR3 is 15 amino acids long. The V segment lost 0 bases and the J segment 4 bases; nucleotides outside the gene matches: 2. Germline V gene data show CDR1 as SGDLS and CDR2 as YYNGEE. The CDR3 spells CASSVASGIYNEQFF. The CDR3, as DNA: TGTGCCAGCAGCGTAGCTAGCGGGATTTACAATGAGCAGTTCTTC.

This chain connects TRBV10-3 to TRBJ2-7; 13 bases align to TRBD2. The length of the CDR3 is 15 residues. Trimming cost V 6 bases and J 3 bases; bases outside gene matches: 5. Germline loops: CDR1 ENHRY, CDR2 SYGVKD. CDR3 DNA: TGTGCCATCAGAAGGACTAGCGGGGGAGTCTACGAGCAGTACTTC. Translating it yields CAIRRTSGGVYEQYF.

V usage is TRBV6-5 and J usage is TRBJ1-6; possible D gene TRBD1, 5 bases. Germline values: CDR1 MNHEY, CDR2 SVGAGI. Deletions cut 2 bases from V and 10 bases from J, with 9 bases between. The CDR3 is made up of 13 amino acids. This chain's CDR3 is CASSYARDSPLHF. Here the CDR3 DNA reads TGTGCCAGCAGTTACGCCAGGGACTCACCCCTCCACTTT.

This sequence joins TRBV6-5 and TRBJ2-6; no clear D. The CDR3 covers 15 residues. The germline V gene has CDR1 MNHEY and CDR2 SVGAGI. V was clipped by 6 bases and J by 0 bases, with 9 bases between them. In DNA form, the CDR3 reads TGTGCCAGCAGGCCCCGTAGCTCTGGGGCCAACGTCCTGACTTTC. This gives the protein CASRPRSSGANVLTF.

In DNA, the CDR3 is TGTGCCAGCAGCACTGGGACGGCCACCTTCTATGGCTACACCTTC. Translating it yields CASSTGTATFYGYTF. The chain carries TRBV7-2 and TRBJ1-2; a possible D gene is TRBD1 (5 bases). The germline V and J ends were trimmed by 5 bases and 4 bases, with 17 bases remaining between them. Germline V lookup: CDR1 SGHTA, CDR2 FQGNSA. The CDR3 consists of 15 residues.

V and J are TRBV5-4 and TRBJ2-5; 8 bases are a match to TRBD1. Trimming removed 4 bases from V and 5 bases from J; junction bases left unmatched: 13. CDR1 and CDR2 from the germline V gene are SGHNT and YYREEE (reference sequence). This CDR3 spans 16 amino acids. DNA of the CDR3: TGTGCCAGCAGCCCGAGACAGGGGTTGATGTTGGAGACCCAGTACTTC. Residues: CASSPRQGLMLETQYF. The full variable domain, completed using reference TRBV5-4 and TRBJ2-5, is ETGVTQSPTHLIKTRGQQVTLRCSSQSGHNTVSWYQQALGQGPQFIFQYYREEENGRGNFPPRFSGLQFPNYSSELNVNALELDDSALYLCASSPRQGLMLETQYFGPGTRLLVL.

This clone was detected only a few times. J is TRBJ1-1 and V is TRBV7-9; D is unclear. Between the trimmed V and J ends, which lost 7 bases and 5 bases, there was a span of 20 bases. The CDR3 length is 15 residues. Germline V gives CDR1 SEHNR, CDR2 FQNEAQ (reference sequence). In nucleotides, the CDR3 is TGTGCCAGCAACCGTCAATCGGTCGGAAGAACTGAAGCTTTCTTT. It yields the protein CASNRQSVGRTEAFF.

The CDR3 sequence: CASSLGSGSKAGELFF. CDR3 DNA: TGCGCCAGCAGCTTGGGGAGCGGGAGTAAGGCCGGGGAGCTGTTTTTT. The chain employs TRBV5-1 and TRBJ2-2, with 8 bases aligning to TRBD2. Germline lookup yields CDR1 SGHRS and CDR2 YFSETQ. The CDR3 consists of 16 residues. The trim removed 0 bases at V and 6 bases at J, leaving 7 bases unmatched. The full variable domain, rest sourced from reference TRBV5-1 and TRBJ2-2, is KAGVTQTPRYLIKTRGQQVTLSCSPISGHRSVSWYQQTPGQGLQFLFEYFSETQRNKGNFPGRFSGRQFSNSRSEMNVSTLELGDSALYLCASSLGSGSKAGELFFGEGSRLTVL.